These 32 T cell receptor beta chains were all obtained from the same sample, sequenced in a study of OX40 agonist ivuxolimab in advanced cancers. This table comes from immunoSEQ multiplex PCR, and its TCRdb copy is limited to in-frame clones, with some not included. The data contain about 70,000 clones, roughly 90% of them seen just once; the ten biggest clones take up approximately 3%. This material consisted of CD4+ or CD8+ T cells sorted from blood, taken in a trial of the OX40 agonist ivuxolimab. The receptors come from an adult with an advanced solid tumor such as melanoma, head and neck, liver or kidney cancer.

This chain joins TRBV18 and TRBJ2-1; D is tentatively TRBD1 or TRBD2 (5 bases each). This CDR3 is built from 15 residues. Germline V gives CDR1 KGHSH, CDR2 LQKENI. V lost 5 bases to trimming and J lost 8 bases, with 19 bases between them. In nucleotides, the CDR3 is TGTGCCAGCTCATCAGGGACCACTAGGGATCATGAGCAGTTCTTC. Translation gives CASSSGTTRDHEQFF.

The V call is TRBV7-3, the J call TRBJ1-1; D ambiguous. This CDR3 spans 13 amino acids. Germline lookup yields CDR1 SGHTA and CDR2 FQGTGA. Trimming cost V 6 bases and J 3 bases, with 11 bases left between them. The CDR3 loop reads CASSMIQDTEAFF. As DNA, the CDR3 is TGTGCCAGCAGTATGATTCAGGACACTGAAGCTTTCTTT.

The chain links TRBV5-6 to TRBJ2-7; D uncertain. Per germline, CDR1 SGHDT and CDR2 YYEEEE. With 1 base removed from V and 3 bases from J, the gap between germline ends came to 8 bases. The CDR3 spans 13 residues. The CDR3 reads CASSLYGGYEQYF. CDR3 sequence (DNA): TGTGCCAGCAGCTTGTACGGCGGCTACGAGCAGTACTTC.

The rearrangement links TRBV30 to TRBJ2-2, with D perhaps matching TRBD2 (6 bases). The length of the CDR3 is 15 residues. V lost 5 bases and J lost 1, with 14 bases in between. CDR1 is GTSNPN, CDR2 SVGIG, per germline (reference sequence). CDR3: CAWSPEGMNTGELFF. CDR3 nucleotides: TGTGCCTGGTCCCCGGAGGGGATGAACACCGGGGAGCTGTTTTTT.

A few counts support this clone. V is TRBV7-3 and J is TRBJ1-2, with a possible D match to TRBD1 (5 bases). This CDR3 is built from 14 residues. Between the trimmed V and J ends, which lost 2 bases and 7 bases, there was a span of 14 bases. Germline V gene lookup returns CDR1 SGHTA and CDR2 FQGTGA. The CDR3 DNA reads as TGTGCCAGCAGCTTAGGGGTAGGGGCCGGTGGCTACACCTTC. It specifies CASSLGVGAGGYTF.

This clone showed up just a few times. The chain has TRBV18 and TRBJ2-7, with TRBD2 identical over 8 bases. With 6 bases clipped from V and 3 bases from J, the junction kept 10 bases outside the gene matches. This CDR3 spans 15 amino acids. Germline CDR1 reads KGHSH; CDR2 reads LQKENI. The CDR3 coding sequence is TGTGCCAGCTCGCGGACGGGGGGGGGCCTCTACGAGCAGTACTTC. This sequence encodes CASSRTGGGLYEQYF. Together with reference TRBV18 and TRBJ2-7, the CDR3 gives the full variable domain: NAGVMQNPRHLVRRRGQEARLRCSPMKGHSHVYWYRQLPEEGLKFMVYLQKENIIDESGMPKERFSAEFPKEGPSILRIQQVVRGDSAAYFCASSRTGGGLYEQYFGPGTRLTVT.

The rearrangement uses TRBV6-5 and TRBJ1-1; D is possibly TRBD1 (5 bases). Germline V gives CDR1 MNHEY, CDR2 SVGAGI. CDR3 length equals 14 residues. V was pared by 4 bases and J by 7 bases, with 16 bases between. CDR3 region: CASSSLTGRGEAFF. The CDR3 DNA follows: TGTGCCAGCAGTTCCCTAACGGGACGAGGTGAAGCTTTCTTT.

V and J are TRBV19 and TRBJ2-5; D perhaps matches TRBD2 (6 bases). The CDR3 loop spans 15 amino acids. Germline-derived CDR1 and CDR2 are LNHDA and SQIVND (reference sequence). Trimming left V 3 bases short and J 7 bases short, with 18 bases between. The CDR3 DNA is TGTGCCAGTAGTATTGGGGTTGGTACAGCGGGGACCCAGTACTTC. It is translated as CASSIGVGTAGTQYF.

This chain uses TRBV5-1 with TRBJ1-2; D is unresolved. Deletions cut 0 bases from V and 0 bases from J, with 9 bases between. Germline loops: CDR1 SGHRS, CDR2 YFSETQ. The CDR3 is made up of 15 amino acids. The DNA for the CDR3 is TGCGCCAGCAGCTTGGCCGTCGGCTCTAACTATGGCTACACCTTC. This codes for CASSLAVGSNYGYTF.

This rearrangement joins TRBV5-6 to TRBJ1-2; perhaps TRBD1 as D (5 bases). Germline assignment: CDR1 SGHDT and CDR2 YYEEEE. The CDR3 is made up of 16 amino acids. The ends were cut back, 4 bases at V and 8 bases at J, with 24 bases in the middle. CDR3 in amino acids: CASSPEPGRSGGGYTF. DNA for the CDR3: TGTGCCAGCAGCCCCGAACCCGGGCGTTCGGGGGGGGGCTACACCTTC.

The chain is built from TRBV11-2 and TRBJ1-6, with no clear D. Trimming cost V 3 bases and J 7 bases, with 10 bases left between them. Germline V gene lookup returns CDR1 SGHAT and CDR2 FQNNGV. The CDR3 spans 14 residues. Written as DNA, the CDR3 is TGTGCCAGCAGCTTCGAGTACTCCAATTCACCCCTCCACTTT. It encodes CASSFEYSNSPLHF.

CDR3 loop: CASSLGRGAGEQYF. CDR3 DNA: TGTGCCAGCAGCTTAGGTCGGGGAGCGGGCGAGCAGTACTTC. The chain has TRBV11-2 and TRBJ2-7; possibly TRBD2 for D (6 bases). Germline values: CDR1 SGHAT, CDR2 FQNNGV. V was cut by 1 base and J by 6 bases, with 13 bases left in between. This CDR3 is built from 14 residues.

V gene TRBV5-1 combines with J gene TRBJ1-5; TRBD1 is a possible D gene (6 bases). Germline V CDR1 and CDR2: SGHRS, YFSETQ. Trimming shortened V by 4 bases and J by 1 base, and 15 bases separated the two germline ends. This CDR3 contains 16 residues. The CDR3 DNA sequence: TGCGCCAGCAGCCACATACAGGGCTTCAGCAATCAGCCCCAGCATTTT. It is translated as CASSHIQGFSNQPQHF. The whole variable domain, remainder taken from reference TRBV5-1 and TRBJ1-5, is KAGVTQTPRYLIKTRGQQVTLSCSPISGHRSVSWYQQTPGQGLQFLFEYFSETQRNKGNFPGRFSGRQFSNSRSEMNVSTLELGDSALYLCASSHIQGFSNQPQHFGDGTRLSIL.

This chain links TRBV28 with TRBJ1-4; D gene unclear. Germline V CDR1 and CDR2: MDHEN, SYDVKM. CDR3 length: 13 residues. Trimming left V 10 bases short and J 8 bases short, with 17 bases between. The CDR3 is CATLTRSLEKLFF. The DNA of the CDR3 is TGTGCCACTCTGACGAGATCTCTGGAAAAACTGTTTTTT. Full variable domain (rest looked up from reference TRBV28 and TRBJ1-4): DVKVTQSSRYLVKRTGEKVFLECVQDMDHENMFWYRQDPGLGLRLIYFSYDVKMKEKGDIPEGYSVSREKKERFSLILESASTNQTSMYLCATLTRSLEKLFFGSGTQLSVL.

This chain connects TRBV10-3 to TRBJ2-5, with TRBD2 as a possible D gene (7 bases). This CDR3 is 17 amino acids long. The V gene's germline CDR1 is ENHRY and CDR2 SYGVKD. V lost 5 bases, J lost 5 bases, and 24 bases lay in between. CDR3 coding DNA: TGTGCCATCAGTCGGTCGGGGGGACACACCATCGGGGAGACCCAGTACTTC. Its translation is CAISRSGGHTIGETQYF.

In this sample, this clone turned up once. The chain links TRBV15 to TRBJ2-5, with 7 bases matching TRBD1. The CDR3 is 16 amino acids. The germline gives CDR1 LNHNV, CDR2 YYDKDF (reference sequence). The J segment lost 5 bases and the V segment lost 1 base, leaving 10 bases of the junction unmatched. Here the CDR3 reads CATSRGDDRAIETQYF. DNA for the CDR3: TGTGCCACCAGCAGAGGAGACGACAGGGCCATCGAGACCCAGTACTTC.

The V and J genes are TRBV7-2 and TRBJ2-7; D possibly uses TRBD1 or TRBD2 (5 bases each). V was pared by 0 bases and J by 6 bases, with 9 bases between. In germline, CDR1 is SGHTA, CDR2 FQGNSA. The CDR3 is 13 residues long. CDR3 sequence (DNA): TGTGCCAGCAGCTTAGCTGGGACCTTCGAGCAGTACTTC. It codes for CASSLAGTFEQYF.

This chain connects TRBV7-9 to TRBJ2-3; D is perhaps TRBD1 or TRBD2 (5 bases each). CDR1 and CDR2 (germline): SEHNR, FQNEAQ (reference sequence). Trimming took 2 bases from V and 4 from J, leaving 10 bases between them. CDR3 length: 14 residues. In nucleotides, the CDR3 is TGTGCCAGCAGCTTATTAGGGACCGCAGATACGCAGTATTTT. This encodes CASSLLGTADTQYF.

Only one count was recorded for this clone. The rearrangement uses TRBV20-1 and TRBJ1-1; a weak D match, TRBD1 (5 bases). This CDR3 has 11 residues. Trimming cost V 4 bases and J 10 bases, with 13 bases left between them. Germline CDR1 DFQATT, CDR2 SNEGSKA (reference sequence). DNA for the CDR3: TGCAGTGCTACTCAGGGTCATCTAGCTTTCTTT. It specifies CSATQGHLAFF.

The CDR3 DNA sequence: TGTGCCAGCAGCTCGGGACGGTATAACTATGGCTACACCTTC. Amino acid sequence: CASSSGRYNYGYTF. The chain has TRBV5-6 and TRBJ1-2; D possibly corresponds to TRBD1 (5 bases). The CDR3 runs 14 residues. Germline V lookup: CDR1 SGHDT, CDR2 YYEEEE. V gave up 3 bases and J gave up 1 base, with 10 bases separating them. Drawing the rest from reference TRBV5-6 and TRBJ1-2, the complete variable domain is DAGVTQSPTHLIKTRGQQVTLRCSPKSGHDTVSWYQQALGQGPQFIFQYYEEEERQRGNFPDRFSGHQFPNYSSELNVNALLLGDSALYLCASSSGRYNYGYTFGSGTRLTVV.

The V gene is TRBV10-1, the J gene TRBJ2-1; 12 bases are a match to TRBD2. Germline V gene data show CDR1 as WNHNN and CDR2 as SYGVQD (reference sequence). The CDR3 extends over 15 amino acids. Trimming removed 5 bases from V and 8 bases from J; junction bases left unmatched: 7. The CDR3 reads CASSTTSGGPHEQFF. CDR3 coding DNA: TGCGCCAGCAGTACGACTAGCGGGGGTCCACATGAGCAGTTCTTC.

The V gene is TRBV9, the J gene TRBJ2-2; D gene uncertain. The CDR3 extends over 16 amino acids. CDR1 and CDR2 (germline): SGDLS, YYNGEE. V lost 0 bases, J lost 0 bases, and 9 bases lay in between. The CDR3 spells CASSVEWEPNTGELFF. The CDR3 bases are TGTGCCAGCAGCGTAGAGTGGGAACCGAACACCGGGGAGCTGTTTTTT.

This clone showed up just a few times. The chain employs TRBV7-7 and TRBJ2-7; 7 bases map to TRBD1. Trimming removed 5 bases from V and 6 bases from J; junction bases left unmatched: 7. CDR3 length: 13 amino acids. The germline gives CDR1 SSHAT, CDR2 FNYEAQ (reference sequence). The chain's CDR3 is CASSEDRDSEQYF. The DNA of the CDR3 is TGTGCCAGCAGCGAAGACAGGGATTCCGAGCAGTACTTC.

This clone has only one observation. This chain joins TRBV7-2 and TRBJ1-2; the D is unclear. The CDR3 has 14 amino acids. Germline loops: CDR1 SGHTA, CDR2 FQGNSA. Trimming took off 2 bases at V and 2 bases at J, with 9 bases between the two ends. CDR3 region: CASSLSRDNYGYTF. The CDR3, as DNA: TGTGCCAGCAGCTTAAGTAGAGACAACTATGGCTACACCTTC.

The CDR3 sequence: CASSVTGTGTYEQYF. In DNA, the CDR3 is TGTGCCAGCAGCGTAACCGGGACAGGGACCTACGAGCAGTACTTC. The genes are TRBV7-8 and TRBJ2-7; TRBD1 matches 9 bases. Trimming took 5 bases from V and 2 from J; bases not matched to a gene: 7. Germline V gene data show CDR1 as SGHVS and CDR2 as FQNEAQ. There are 15 residues in the CDR3.

This sequence joins TRBV6-6 and TRBJ1-2, with D perhaps matching TRBD1 (5 bases). CDR1 is MNHNY, CDR2 SVGAGI, per germline (reference sequence). V lost 2 bases and J 7 bases, leaving 8 bases between the germline ends. CDR3 length: 12 amino acids. The chain's CDR3 is CASSYGGSGYTF. The CDR3 bases are TGTGCCAGCAGTTACGGGGGGAGTGGCTACACCTTC.

The chain couples TRBV28 to TRBJ2-7, with 10 bases identical to TRBD1. Losses at the gene ends were 8 bases for V and 3 bases for J; bases not matched to a gene: 4. The CDR3 sequence is 13 residues long. In germline, CDR1 is MDHEN, CDR2 SYDVKM. CDR3 DNA: TGTGCCAGCGCCCGGGACAGGGGCTACGAGCAGTACTTC. Its protein product is CASARDRGYEQYF.

This clone was counted a few times. This chain connects TRBV6-1 to TRBJ1-2, with D unresolved. Germline lookup yields CDR1 MNHNS and CDR2 SASEGT. The V and J ends lost 2 bases and 5 bases respectively, with 15 bases between them. CDR3 length: 15 amino acids. The DNA of the CDR3 is TGTGCCAGCAGTGAATCCCCAATGCGAGTGTATGGCTACACCTTC. The encoded protein is CASSESPMRVYGYTF.

J is TRBJ1-4 and V is TRBV5-4, with TRBD1 identical over 9 bases. The J segment lost 8 bases and the V segment lost 4 bases, leaving 15 bases of the junction unmatched. The CDR3 runs 17 residues. Per the germline V gene, CDR1 is SGHNT and CDR2 is YYREEE (reference sequence). CDR3 residues: CASSQGGQGISREKLFF. CDR3 DNA sequence: TGTGCCAGCAGCCAGGGGGGACAGGGTATTTCGCGAGAAAAACTGTTTTTT.

The V gene is TRBV5-6, the J gene TRBJ2-5, with 9 bases fitting TRBD2. This CDR3 is 17 amino acids long. V gave up 0 bases and J gave up 3 bases; unmatched junction bases: 9. Germline values: CDR1 SGHDT, CDR2 YYEEEE. This chain's CDR3 is CASSLARRGGAKETQYF. In DNA form, the CDR3 reads TGTGCCAGCAGCTTGGCTCGGCGCGGGGGGGCGAAAGAGACCCAGTACTTC.

V gene TRBV7-2 combines with J gene TRBJ2-7; D is unresolved. V lost 1 base and J 1 base, leaving 8 bases between the germline ends. The CDR3 extends over 14 amino acids. Germline CDR1 reads SGHTA; CDR2 reads FQGNSA. The CDR3 protein is CASSLGPTSYEQYF. The CDR3 nucleotides are TGTGCCAGCAGCTTAGGTCCCACTTCCTACGAGCAGTACTTC.

The chain carries TRBV2 and TRBJ1-3, with 8 bases fitting TRBD1. J lost 6 bases, V lost 7 bases, and 5 bases had no gene match. CDR3 length equals 13 residues. Germline V gene sequence: CDR1 SNHLY, CDR2 FYNNEI. The CDR3 nucleotides read TGTGCCAGCAAGGGGACAGGTGAAAACACCATATATTTT. This sequence encodes CASKGTGENTIYF.